The clone carrying this T cell receptor beta chain was observed at least ten times. The antigen is unknown. The data are from a study of CD8 T cells in ankylosing spondylitis. Whole-study results and caveats: For ankylosing spondylitis blood, a TCR beta motif of several highly homologous variants appeared characteristic.

Trimming pared 5 bases from V and 3 bases from J, leaving 14 bases between. CDR3 length: 14 residues. Scientists made TCR beta libraries using quantitative 5'-RACE with molecular barcodes. From the 5' RACE reads, TCRdb called clonotypes with MiXCR, one entry per CDR3 protein. The sample records about 540,000 distinct CDR3 sequences, approximately 12% being singletons. The source of this sequence is a male donor with ankylosing spondylitis. The chain couples TRBV12-3 or TRBV12-4 to TRBJ2-7, with a tentative D call TRBD1 (6 bases). Sequenced material: blood, either unsorted or a sorted T cell fraction (not recorded which). The CDR3 sequence: CASSAGTPNYEQYF. The CDR3, as DNA: TGTGCCAGCAGTGCCGGGACACCTAACTACGAGCAGTACTTC.